This T cell receptor beta chain appears in the sequencing data of a study of blood T cell repertoires in COVID-19 (dated by TCRdb to between 2020 and 2021). With regard to the full study: The collaborator samples originated in the United States, Italy and Spain and spanned the acute and convalescent phases of COVID-19. The repertoires were made available in a free public database intended to serve as a resource for research on the immune response to SARS-CoV-2. The samples were drawn from the first 160 participants of the ongoing ImmuneRACE study and from 1,254 subjects provided by 6 global collaborators. A de-identified subject ID, COVID-19 status, age in years and sex were almost always included in the sample metadata. The dataset comprised deeply sampled blood TCRbeta repertoires from subjects exposed to, actively infected with, or recovered from COVID-19. Where available, HLA class I and class II types were obtained from metadata supplied by the sample provider rather than from assay-based typing. The prospective study material was composed of cDNA or gDNA derived from T cells, B-cell-depleted T cells, or PBMCs. The research as a whole found: The quantity of clinical and demographic metadata differed by source and by participant and was supplied without curation.

TCRbeta CDR3 regions were amplified from genomic DNA by means of the immunoSEQ Assay, a bias-controlled multiplex PCR. As for how the authors treated the data: Within the assay, amplification of reference gene primers was used to estimate how many nucleated cells each sample contained. Sequence reads were collapsed and filtered to measure the absolute abundance of every unique TCRbeta CDR3 rearrangement. Productive Simpson clonality was computed per sample as the square root of Simpson's diversity index over productive rearrangements. The source is immuneACCESS, and TCRdb retained only in-frame sequences with V and J called. Part of the clones is not carried over; for the studies checked, unresolved V genes explain less than half of this, and the remainder is unexplained. That table gives V, J and clone size, and the DNA gave D and trimming. This sample has around 200,000 clones in its table, and 85% to 90% of those were observed once. Roughly 6.4% of the sample is held by the ten biggest clonotypes.

In the case of this clone: The clone's antigen remains unknown. Per-nucleotide qualities are absent, and no much larger clonotype sits a single base away.

The CDR3 runs 17 residues from the cysteine to the phenylalanine. Of all the DNA, just the CDR3 is kept, 51 bases in frame from base 1. V is cut back by 6 bases and J by 1 base, with 15 bases in the junction unmatched. CDR1 and CDR2 are read off the germline V gene as SQVTM and ANQGSEA. Samples from volunteer blood donors who had recovered from COVID-19 were contributed by a second Seattle source. The collaborating institutions used their own protocols to collect whole blood in K2EDTA tubes. For TCRbeta analysis, collaborators shipped samples as frozen whole blood, isolated PBMCs, or DNA extracted from either of those sample types.

The TCR comes from a man in his sixties who had recovered from COVID-19. This chain is built from TRBV29-1 and TRBJ1-2; 9 bases in between match TRBD1. Sequenced sample: peripheral blood. CDR3 sequence: CSVPPGGQGGLNYGYTF. The DNA is TGCAGCGTGCCCCCTGGGGGACAGGGAGGACTTAACTATGGCTACACCTTC.